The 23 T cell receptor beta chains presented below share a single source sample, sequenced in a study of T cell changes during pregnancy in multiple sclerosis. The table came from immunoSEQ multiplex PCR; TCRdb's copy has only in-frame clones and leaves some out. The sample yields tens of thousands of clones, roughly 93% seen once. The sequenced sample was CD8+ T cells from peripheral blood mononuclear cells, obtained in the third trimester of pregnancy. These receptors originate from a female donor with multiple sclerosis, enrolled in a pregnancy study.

The CDR3 spells CASSHLPGQGASQNFYEQYF. In nucleotides, the CDR3 is TGCGCCAGCAGCCACCTCCCAGGGCAGGGGGCCTCGCAAAATTTCTACGAGCAGTACTTC. The chain joins TRBV4-1 to TRBJ2-7; 8 nucleotides line up with TRBD1. V lost 3 bases, J lost 3 bases, and 22 bases stayed unmatched. CDR3 length: 20 residues. The germline V gene encodes CDR1 MGHRA and CDR2 YSYEKL.

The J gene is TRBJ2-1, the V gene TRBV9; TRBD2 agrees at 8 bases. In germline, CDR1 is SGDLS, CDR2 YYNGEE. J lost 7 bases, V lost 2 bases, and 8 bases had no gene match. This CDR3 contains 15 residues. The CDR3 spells CASSVRAGGRNEQFF. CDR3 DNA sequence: TGTGCCAGCAGCGTTAGGGCGGGAGGCAGGAATGAGCAGTTCTTC. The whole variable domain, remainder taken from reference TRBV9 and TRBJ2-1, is DSGVTQTPKHLITATGQRVTLRCSPRSGDLSVYWYQQSLDQGLQFLIQYYNGEERAKGNILERFSAQQFPDLHSELNLSSLELGDSALYFCASSVRAGGRNEQFFGPGTRLTVL.

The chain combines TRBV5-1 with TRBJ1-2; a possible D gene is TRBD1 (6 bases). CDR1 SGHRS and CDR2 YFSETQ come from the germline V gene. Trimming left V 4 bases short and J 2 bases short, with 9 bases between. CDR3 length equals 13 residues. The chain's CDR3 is CASSAGQNYGYTF. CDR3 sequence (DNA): TGCGCCAGCAGCGCCGGACAGAACTATGGCTACACCTTC. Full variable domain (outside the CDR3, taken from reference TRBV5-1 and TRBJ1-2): KAGVTQTPRYLIKTRGQQVTLSCSPISGHRSVSWYQQTPGQGLQFLFEYFSETQRNKGNFPGRFSGRQFSNSRSEMNVSTLELGDSALYLCASSAGQNYGYTFGSGTRLTVV.

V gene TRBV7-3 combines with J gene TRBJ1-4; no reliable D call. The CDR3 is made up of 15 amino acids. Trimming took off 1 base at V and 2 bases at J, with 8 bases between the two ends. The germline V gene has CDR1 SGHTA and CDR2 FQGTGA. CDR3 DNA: TGTGCCAGCAGCTTAATAAGAGCCACTAATGAAAAACTGTTTTTT. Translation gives CASSLIRATNEKLFF.

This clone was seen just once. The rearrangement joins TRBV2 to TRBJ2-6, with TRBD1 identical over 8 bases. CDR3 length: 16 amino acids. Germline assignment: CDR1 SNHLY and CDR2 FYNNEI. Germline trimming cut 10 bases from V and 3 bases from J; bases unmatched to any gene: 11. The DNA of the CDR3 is TGTGCCAATCCCCGACAGGGGATAAATGGGGCCAACGTCCTGACTTTC. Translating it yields CANPRQGINGANVLTF.

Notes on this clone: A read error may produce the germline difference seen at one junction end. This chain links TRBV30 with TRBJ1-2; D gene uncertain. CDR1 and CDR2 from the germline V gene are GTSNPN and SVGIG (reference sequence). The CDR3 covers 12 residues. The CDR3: CAWRSPSLLFAF. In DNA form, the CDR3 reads TGTGCCTGGAGATCTCCGAGTCTCCTTTTTGCCTTC.

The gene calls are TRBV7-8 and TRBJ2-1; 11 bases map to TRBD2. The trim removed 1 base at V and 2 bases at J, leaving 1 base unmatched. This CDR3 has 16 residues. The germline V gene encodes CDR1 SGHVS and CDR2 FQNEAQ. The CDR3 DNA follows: TGTGCCAGCAGCTTAGAACTAGCGGGAGCCTACAATGAGCAGTTCTTC. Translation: CASSLELAGAYNEQFF. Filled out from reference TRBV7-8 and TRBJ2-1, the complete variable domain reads GAGVSQSPRYKVAKRGQDVALRCDPISGHVSLFWYQQALGQGPEFLTYFQNEAQLDKSGLPSDRFFAERPEGSVSTLKIQRTQQEDSAVYLCASSLELAGAYNEQFFGPGTRLTVL.

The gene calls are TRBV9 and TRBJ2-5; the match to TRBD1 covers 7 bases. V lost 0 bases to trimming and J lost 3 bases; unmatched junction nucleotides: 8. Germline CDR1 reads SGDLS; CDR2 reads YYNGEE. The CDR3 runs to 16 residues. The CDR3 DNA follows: TGTGCCAGCAGCGTAGTGGGCCCCAGGGGGAAAGAGACCCAGTACTTC. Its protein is CASSVVGPRGKETQYF.

The CDR3, as DNA: TGTGCCAGCAGCTTGGCCGGGACAGGGGGCTATGGGGCCAACGTCCTGACTTTC. This gives the protein CASSLAGTGGYGANVLTF. The chain recombines TRBV5-4 with TRBJ2-6, with TRBD1 matching 12 bases. Germline loops: CDR1 SGHNT, CDR2 YYREEE (reference sequence). The CDR3 runs 18 residues. V lost 0 bases, J lost 3 bases, and 4 bases stayed unmatched.

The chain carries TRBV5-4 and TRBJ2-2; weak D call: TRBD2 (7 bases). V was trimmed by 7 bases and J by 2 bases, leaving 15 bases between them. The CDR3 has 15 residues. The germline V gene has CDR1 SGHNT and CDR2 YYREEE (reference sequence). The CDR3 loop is CASRGGGGNTGELFF. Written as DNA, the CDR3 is TGTGCCAGCCGCGGGGGAGGGGGAAACACCGGGGAGCTGTTTTTT. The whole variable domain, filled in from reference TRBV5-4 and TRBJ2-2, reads ETGVTQSPTHLIKTRGQQVTLRCSSQSGHNTVSWYQQALGQGPQFIFQYYREEENGRGNFPPRFSGLQFPNYSSELNVNALELDDSALYLCASRGGGGNTGELFFGEGSRLTVL.

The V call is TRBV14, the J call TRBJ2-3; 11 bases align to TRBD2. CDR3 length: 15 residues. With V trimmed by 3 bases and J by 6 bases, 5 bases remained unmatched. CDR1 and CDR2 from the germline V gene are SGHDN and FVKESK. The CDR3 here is CASSHIAGGPDTQYF. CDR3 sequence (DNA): TGTGCCAGCAGCCATATAGCGGGGGGGCCGGATACGCAGTATTTT.

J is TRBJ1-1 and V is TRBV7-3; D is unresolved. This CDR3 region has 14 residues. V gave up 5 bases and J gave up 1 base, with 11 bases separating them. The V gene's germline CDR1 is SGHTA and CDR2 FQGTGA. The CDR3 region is CASSPLGGNTEAFF. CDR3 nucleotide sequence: TGTGCCAGCAGCCCCCTCGGAGGGAACACTGAAGCTTTCTTT.

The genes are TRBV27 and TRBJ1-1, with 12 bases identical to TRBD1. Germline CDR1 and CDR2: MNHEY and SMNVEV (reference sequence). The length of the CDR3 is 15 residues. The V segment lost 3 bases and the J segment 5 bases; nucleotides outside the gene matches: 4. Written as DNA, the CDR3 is TGTGCCAGCAGTTTCCTGGGACAGGGGGCGACTGAAGCTTTCTTT. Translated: CASSFLGQGATEAFF.

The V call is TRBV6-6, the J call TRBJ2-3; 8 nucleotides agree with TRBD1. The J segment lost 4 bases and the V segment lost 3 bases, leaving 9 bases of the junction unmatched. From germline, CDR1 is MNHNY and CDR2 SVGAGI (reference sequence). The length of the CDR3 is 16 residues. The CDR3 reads CASSYSQGARADTQYF. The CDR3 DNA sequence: TGTGCCAGCAGTTATTCCCAGGGGGCTCGGGCAGATACGCAGTATTTT.

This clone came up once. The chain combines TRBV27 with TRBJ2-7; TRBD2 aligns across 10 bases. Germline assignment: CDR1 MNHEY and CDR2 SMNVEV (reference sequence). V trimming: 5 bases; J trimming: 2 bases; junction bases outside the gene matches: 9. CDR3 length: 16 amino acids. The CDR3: CASSPLTSGIAYEQYF. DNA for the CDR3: TGTGCCAGCAGTCCGCTAACTAGCGGGATCGCCTACGAGCAGTACTTC.

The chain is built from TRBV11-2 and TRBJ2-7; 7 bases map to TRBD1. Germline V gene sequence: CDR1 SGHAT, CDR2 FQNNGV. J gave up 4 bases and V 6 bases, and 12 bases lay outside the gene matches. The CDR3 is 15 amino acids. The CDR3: CASSSLQGNQYEQYF. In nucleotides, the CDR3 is TGTGCCAGCAGTTCATTACAGGGGAATCAGTACGAGCAGTACTTC. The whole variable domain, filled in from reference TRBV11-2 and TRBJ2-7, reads EAGVAQSPRYKIIEKRQSVAFWCNPISGHATLYWYQQILGQGPKLLIQFQNNGVVDDSQLPKDRFSAERLKGVDSTLKIQPAKLEDSAVYLCASSSLQGNQYEQYFGPGTRLTVT.

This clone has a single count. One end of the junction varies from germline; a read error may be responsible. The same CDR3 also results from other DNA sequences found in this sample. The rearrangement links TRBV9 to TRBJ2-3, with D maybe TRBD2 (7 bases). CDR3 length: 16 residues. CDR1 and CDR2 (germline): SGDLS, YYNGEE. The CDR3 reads CASSVEGGYGTDTQYF. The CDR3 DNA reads TGTGCCAGCAGCGTAGAGGGGGGGTATGGCACAGATACACAGTATTTT. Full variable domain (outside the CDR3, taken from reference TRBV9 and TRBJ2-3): DSGVTQTPKHLITATGQRVTLRCSPRSGDLSVYWYQQSLDQGLQFLIQYYNGEERAKGNILERFSAQQFPDLHSELNLSSLELGDSALYFCASSVEGGYGTDTQYFGPGTRLTVL.

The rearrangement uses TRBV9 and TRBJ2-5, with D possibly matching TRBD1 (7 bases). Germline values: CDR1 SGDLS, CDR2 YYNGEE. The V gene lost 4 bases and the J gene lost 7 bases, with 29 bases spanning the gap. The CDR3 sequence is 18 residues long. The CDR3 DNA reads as TGTGCCAGCAGCCGCACAGGGGCCGATGCGGGGCCTTTTGGGACCCAGTACTTC. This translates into CASSRTGADAGPFGTQYF.

The CDR3 sequence is CASRVTEAFF. DNA of the CDR3: TGTGCCAGCAGGGTGACAGAAGCTTTCTTT. The chain uses TRBV7-4 and TRBJ1-1; D unclear. V dropped 6 bases and J dropped 8 bases, with 7 bases sitting between them. The CDR3 loop spans 10 amino acids. Germline loops: CDR1 SGHVT, CDR2 SQSDAQ.

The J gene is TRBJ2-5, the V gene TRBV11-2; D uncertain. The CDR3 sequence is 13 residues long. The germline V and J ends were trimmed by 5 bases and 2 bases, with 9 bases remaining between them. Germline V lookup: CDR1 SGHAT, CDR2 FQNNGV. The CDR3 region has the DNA TGTGCCAGCAGCGCTGACATACAAGAGACCCAGTACTTC. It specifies CASSADIQETQYF.

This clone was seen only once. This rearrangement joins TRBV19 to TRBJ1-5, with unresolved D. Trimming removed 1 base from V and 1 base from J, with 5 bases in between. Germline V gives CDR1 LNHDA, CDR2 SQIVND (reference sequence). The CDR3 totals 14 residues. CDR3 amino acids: CASSIVSSNQPQHF. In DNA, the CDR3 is TGTGCCAGTAGTATAGTCTCGAGCAATCAGCCCCAGCATTTT.

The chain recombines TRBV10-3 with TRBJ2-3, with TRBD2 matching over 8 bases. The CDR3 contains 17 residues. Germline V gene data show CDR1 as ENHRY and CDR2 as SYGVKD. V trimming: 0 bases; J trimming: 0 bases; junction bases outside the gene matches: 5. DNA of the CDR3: TGTGCCATCAGTGAGTCTGTACTAGCGGAAAGCACAGATACGCAGTATTTT. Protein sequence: CAISESVLAESTDTQYF.

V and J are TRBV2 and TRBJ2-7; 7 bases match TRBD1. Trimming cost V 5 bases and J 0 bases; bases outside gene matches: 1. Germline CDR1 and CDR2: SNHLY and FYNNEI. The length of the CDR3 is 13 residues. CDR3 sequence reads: CASSPGGSYEQYF. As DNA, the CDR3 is TGTGCCAGCAGTCCAGGGGGCTCCTACGAGCAGTACTTC.